These 6 T cell receptor beta chains were all obtained from the same sample, sequenced in a study of T cell changes during pregnancy in multiple sclerosis. This table comes from immunoSEQ multiplex PCR, and its TCRdb copy is limited to in-frame clones, with some not included. Here the sample spans some 60,000 clones, 90% to 95% being singletons. The material was CD4+ T cells from peripheral blood mononuclear cells, obtained before pregnancy. These receptors were obtained from a female donor with multiple sclerosis, enrolled in a pregnancy study.

The rearrangement links TRBV7-6 to TRBJ2-1; 9 bases align to TRBD2. CDR1 SGHVS and CDR2 FNYEAQ come from the germline V gene. This CDR3 is 17 amino acids long. The junction had 4 bases not matched to a gene; V was cut back by 1 base and J by 0 bases. CDR3 in DNA: TGTGCCAGCAGCTTAGTAGCGGGAGCGAGCTCCTACAATGAGCAGTTCTTC. Its protein is CASSLVAGASSYNEQFF.

The chain carries TRBV2 and TRBJ1-1; 7 positions agree with TRBD1. The ends lost 4 bases at V and 7 bases at J; junction bases unmatched: 15. CDR1 and CDR2 from the germline V gene are SNHLY and FYNNEI. The CDR3 runs to 16 residues. Here the CDR3 DNA reads TGTGCCAGCAGTGCCCGACAGGGAGCCCTTCATTTTGAAGCTTTCTTT. Its translation is CASSARQGALHFEAFF.

The J gene is TRBJ2-5, the V gene TRBV28; D call uncertain. V lost 7 bases to trimming and J lost 6 bases, with 21 bases between them. CDR3 size: 15 residues. CDR1 and CDR2 from the germline V gene are MDHEN and SYDVKM. CDR3 coding DNA: TGTGCCAGCACTACCGGTGGGCTAACGATGCAGACCCAGTACTTC. It yields the protein CASTTGGLTMQTQYF.

This rearrangement joins TRBV5-1 to TRBJ2-1, with 12 bases aligning to TRBD2. Germline V gene data show CDR1 as SGHRS and CDR2 as YFSETQ. Germline trimming cut 0 bases from V and 12 bases from J; bases unmatched to any gene: 7. The CDR3 runs 15 residues. The DNA of the CDR3 is TGCGCCAGCAGCTTGGGACTAGCGGGAGTTTTAGGGCAGTTCTTC. It encodes CASSLGLAGVLGQFF.

This chain uses TRBV6-4 with TRBJ2-3; TRBD2 is a possible D gene (6 bases). CDR1 and CDR2 from the germline V gene are MRHNA and SNTAGT. V lost 2 bases and J lost 0, with 9 bases in between. The CDR3 has 15 amino acids. The CDR3: CASSDGGYSTDTQYF. The CDR3 DNA reads as TGTGCCAGCAGTGACGGAGGGTATAGCACAGATACGCAGTATTTT.

The chain uses TRBV21-1 and TRBJ1-3; the table assigns TRBD1, which was not confirmed against the DNA. TRBV21-1 is recorded as a pseudogene. CDR3 length equals 16 residues. The DNA for the CDR3 is TGTGCCAGCCGGAGGGGGACAGGGATGATTGGAAACACCATATATTTT. Its protein is CASRRGTGMIGNTIYF.